The 27 T cell receptor beta chains below all came from one sample that was sequenced in a study of regulatory T cells in long-lasting Graves disease. Time point: newly diagnosed GD, antithyroid drugs for less than 3 months. Generation of the TCR library employed RNA extracted from PBMCs. Investigators prepared the TCR beta libraries by applying iRepertoire HTBI primers and Arm-PCR of CDR3 regions. Each CDR3 protein gets one entry after TCRdb re-called the multiplex PCR reads with MiXCR. The profile shows about 500,000 distinct CDR3 sequences, roughly 17% of them singletons. The data also belong to a second study, concerning T cells in Graves' hyperthyroidism and ophthalmopathy.

Material: peripheral blood mononuclear cells (PBMCs), obtained at new diagnosis, from a patient treated with antithyroid drugs. The receptors originated from a man aged 40-50 years with Graves disease.

Many counts were recorded for this clonotype. The chain couples TRBV20-1 to TRBJ2-7; the D gene is possibly TRBD2 (6 bases). The V end lost 0 bases, the J end lost 4 bases, and 19 bases lay between the germline ends. This CDR3 has 16 residues. Per germline, CDR1 DFQATT and CDR2 SNEGSKA (reference sequence). CDR3 DNA: TGCAGTGCTAGAGAGCGGAAGGCTAGCGAGCCTTACGAGCAGTACTTC. It yields the protein CSARERKASEPYEQYF.

Concerning this clonotype itself: At one end the junction does not follow the germline gene, possibly because of a read error. This chain joins TRBV10-2 and TRBJ2-6, with D perhaps matching TRBD1 (5 bases). Looked up from germline, CDR1 is WSHSY and CDR2 is SAAADI. CDR3 length equals 14 residues. The CDR3 is CASSTGSGSNVLTF. Written as DNA, the CDR3 is TGCGCCAGCAGTACAGGTTCTGGGTCCAACGTCCTGACTTTC.

Regarding this clonotype: At one end, the junction sequence differs from germline, possibly due to a read error. The chain joins TRBV7-9 to TRBJ2-5; D tentatively reads TRBD1 or TRBD2 (6 bases each). Germline V gene lookup returns CDR1 SEHNR and CDR2 FQNEAQ (reference sequence). The CDR3 is 11 residues long. The CDR3 nucleotides read TGTGCCAGCAGCTTAGAAGGGGGGCACCACTTC. This translates into CASSLEGGHHF.

At least ten counts were recorded for this clonotype. The V call is TRBV30, the J call TRBJ2-6; D not resolved. Germline CDR1 and CDR2: GTSNPN and SVGIG (reference sequence). The CDR3 is 14 amino acids. V gave up 3 bases and J gave up 1 base, with 7 bases separating them. In DNA, the CDR3 is TGTGCCTGGAGGATGGAGTCTGGGGCCAACGTCCTGACTTTC. This codes for CAWRMESGANVLTF.

This clonotype was seen repeatedly, ten times or more. The rearrangement uses TRBV5-1 and TRBJ1-1, with a weak D call TRBD1 (5 bases). The germline V gene has CDR1 SGHRS and CDR2 YFSETQ. The CDR3 extends over 14 amino acids. Between the trimmed V and J ends, which lost 5 bases and 0 bases, there was a span of 11 bases. CDR3 in amino acids: CASRGGAMNTEAFF. The CDR3 DNA is TGCGCCAGCAGGGGCGGGGCCATGAACACTGAAGCTTTCTTT.

This clonotype has at least ten counts. The chain combines TRBV10-1 with TRBJ2-5; D uncertain. The germline V gene encodes CDR1 WNHNN and CDR2 SYGVQD (reference sequence). V was trimmed by 10 bases and J by 3 bases, leaving 15 bases between them. CDR3 size: 13 residues. The CDR3 sequence: CATRNQEKETQYF. CDR3 nucleotides: TGCGCCACCAGAAACCAGGAAAAAGAGACCCAGTACTTC.

This clonotype came up many times. V is TRBV28 and J is TRBJ1-5; D is possibly TRBD1 (6 bases). Per the germline V gene, CDR1 is MDHEN and CDR2 is SYDVKM. The CDR3 consists of 15 residues. Deletions cut 6 bases from V and 4 bases from J, with 16 bases between. CDR3 coding DNA: TGTGCCAGCAGCCAGTCCCGGGGGGCGAATCAGCCCCAGCATTTT. Protein sequence: CASSQSRGANQPQHF.

This clonotype came up many times. Germline and junction disagree at one end, which may indicate a read error. V gene TRBV28 combines with J gene TRBJ2-5, with no clear D. The CDR3 consists of 14 residues. The germline V gene encodes CDR1 MDHEN and CDR2 SYDVKM. DNA of the CDR3: TGTGCAAGCAGGTTGGGGAAGGCACAAGAGACCCAGTACTTC. Its protein product is CASRLGKAQETQYF.

This clonotype has ten or more counts. The chain couples TRBV5-1 to TRBJ2-1, with no clear D. CDR1 is SGHRS and CDR2 is YFSETQ in the germline V gene. The CDR3 length is 14 residues. V lost 0 bases, J lost 12 bases, and 16 bases lay in between. The CDR3, as DNA: TGCGCCAGCAGCTTGGCCATGGACCCCGGTCTGCAGTTCTTC. As protein: CASSLAMDPGLQFF.

This chain joins TRBV12-3 or TRBV12-4 and TRBJ1-2; 7 bases are shared with TRBD1. Trimming took 6 bases from V and 5 from J; bases not matched to a gene: 9. This CDR3 has 14 residues. The CDR3 DNA reads TGTGCCAGCAGGACGACAGGGCTAGAGTATGGCTACACCTTC. Encoded protein: CASRTTGLEYGYTF.

This clonotype occurred many times. The genes are TRBV3-1 and TRBJ2-1, with D possibly TRBD1 on 5 matching bases. CDR3 size: 16 residues. V lost 4 bases to trimming and J lost 0 bases, with 13 bases between them. CDR1 and CDR2 from the germline V gene are LGHDT and YNNKEL (reference sequence). CDR3 loop: CASSRLQGRSYNEQFF. The CDR3 bases are TGTGCCAGCAGCCGACTCCAGGGCCGCTCCTACAATGAGCAGTTCTTC.

This chain links TRBV5-6 with TRBJ2-7; 7 positions agree with TRBD1. After removal of 9 bases from V and 0 bases from J, the junction contained 6 bases not matched to a gene. The germline CDR1 and CDR2 sequences are SGHDT and YYEEEE. CDR3 length equals 13 residues. CDR3 sequence (DNA): TGTGCCACGGACAGGATAAGCTCCTACGAGCAGTACTTC. Translated: CATDRISSYEQYF.

The chain employs TRBV15 and TRBJ1-3; D is unresolved. V was shortened by 5 bases and J by 0 bases, with 5 bases between the two germline ends. Looked up from germline, CDR1 is LNHNV and CDR2 is YYDKDF (reference sequence). This CDR3 spans 13 amino acids. CDR3 residues: CATSPRSGNTIYF. The CDR3 coding sequence is TGTGCCACCAGCCCCCGCTCTGGAAACACCATATATTTT.

The J gene is TRBJ2-2, the V gene TRBV11-2; D is undetermined. CDR3 size: 14 residues. V lost 4 bases and J 2 bases, leaving 8 bases between the germline ends. The germline V gene encodes CDR1 SGHAT and CDR2 FQNNGV. The CDR3 is CASSSASNTGELFF. The CDR3 DNA sequence: TGTGCCAGCAGCTCGGCGTCCAACACCGGGGAGCTGTTTTTT. Looking up the rest from reference TRBV11-2 and TRBJ2-2 gives the full variable domain: EAGVAQSPRYKIIEKRQSVAFWCNPISGHATLYWYQQILGQGPKLLIQFQNNGVVDDSQLPKDRFSAERLKGVDSTLKIQPAKLEDSAVYLCASSSASNTGELFFGEGSRLTVL.

This clonotype was seen more than once but under ten times. The CDR3: CAWSPTSTGFGEQYF. In DNA, the CDR3 is TGTGCCTGGAGTCCAACCTCGACAGGGTTCGGCGAGCAGTACTTC. V usage is TRBV30 and J usage is TRBJ2-7, with 7 bases aligning to TRBD1. CDR3 length equals 15 residues. CDR1 is GTSNPN, CDR2 SVGIG, per germline (reference sequence). Trimming removed 2 bases from V and 6 bases from J; junction bases left unmatched: 13.

This clonotype came up many times. V is TRBV2 and J is TRBJ2-2, with D unclear. Germline-derived CDR1 and CDR2 are SNHLY and FYNNEI. The CDR3 has 12 amino acids. V gave up 4 bases and J gave up 5 bases, with 5 bases separating them. The CDR3 DNA follows: TGTGCCAGCAGTGTAGGGACCGGGGAGCTGTTTTTT. Encoded protein: CASSVGTGELFF. Using reference TRBV2 and TRBJ2-2 for the parts outside the CDR3, the full variable domain is EPEVTQTPSHQVTQMGQEVILRCVPISNHLYFYWYRQILGQKVEFLVSFYNNEISEKSEIFDDQFSVERPDGSNFTLKIRSTKLEDSAMYFCASSVGTGELFFGEGSRLTVL.

The chain uses TRBV29-1 and TRBJ2-1, with D possibly TRBD2 on 6 matching bases. Germline V gives CDR1 SQVTM, CDR2 ANQGSEA. The CDR3 has 12 amino acids. V lost 7 bases to trimming and J lost 9 bases, with 16 bases between them. CDR3 region: CSARENSGEQFF. The CDR3 DNA is TGCAGCGCGCGGGAAAATTCGGGTGAGCAGTTCTTC.

This rearrangement joins TRBV7-6 to TRBJ1-4; 10 nucleotides match TRBD1. The CDR3 covers 16 residues. The germline CDR1 and CDR2 sequences are SGHVS and FNYEAQ. V lost 0 bases to trimming and J lost 11 bases; unmatched junction nucleotides: 9. CDR3 residues: CASSLAGGQGIGKLFF. The CDR3 DNA follows: TGTGCCAGCAGCTTAGCAGGGGGACAGGGGATTGGGAAACTGTTTTTT.

V is TRBV20-1 and J is TRBJ2-1; 7 nucleotides match TRBD2. V lost 6 bases and J lost 3; bases outside the gene matches: 8. Germline CDR1 reads DFQATT; CDR2 reads SNEGSKA (reference sequence). The CDR3 extends over 14 amino acids. This CDR3 reads CSAQRDSHYNEQFF. The CDR3 DNA follows: TGCAGTGCCCAGCGGGACTCTCACTACAATGAGCAGTTCTTC.

This clonotype was seen a handful of times. The chain is built from TRBV19 and TRBJ1-5, with D hard to call. This CDR3 comprises 14 residues. CDR1 and CDR2 from the germline V gene are LNHDA and SQIVND (reference sequence). The V and J ends lost 9 bases and 3 bases respectively, with 15 bases between them. CDR3 region: CASSTGSNNQPQHF. The CDR3 coding sequence is TGTGCCAGCTCGACCGGTAGCAACAATCAGCCCCAGCATTTT.

This clonotype has ten or more counts. The chain joins TRBV24-1 to TRBJ2-4, with TRBD2 matching 7 bases. Germline lookup yields CDR1 KGHDR and CDR2 SFDVKD. CDR3 length: 15 residues. V lost 5 bases and J lost 0; bases outside the gene matches: 3. The CDR3 sequence is CATSVAGVAKNIQYF. The DNA for the CDR3 is TGTGCCACCAGTGTCGCGGGGGTAGCCAAAAACATTCAGTACTTC.

This clonotype has more than one count but fewer than ten. The CDR3 bases are TGTGCCAGCAGCCGGACTAGCGGGCACCATGAGCAGTTCTTC. It codes for CASSRTSGHHEQFF. The chain is built from TRBV11-3 and TRBJ2-1; 11 bases align to TRBD2. CDR3 length equals 14 residues. Germline CDR1 reads SGHNT; CDR2 reads YENEEA. V shed 5 bases, J shed 8 bases, and the junction held 5 bases outside the gene matches.

This clonotype was seen a handful of times. V and J are TRBV9 and TRBJ1-1; D ambiguous. The germline V and J ends were trimmed by 4 bases and 1 base, with 17 bases remaining between them. Per germline, CDR1 SGDLS and CDR2 YYNGEE. The CDR3 covers 16 residues. CDR3: CASSPTSPFGNTEAFF. CDR3 DNA sequence: TGTGCCAGCAGCCCTACCTCCCCCTTCGGGAACACTGAAGCTTTCTTT.

The chain carries TRBV7-9 and TRBJ1-6, with 10 bases fitting TRBD1. This CDR3 is built from 18 residues. After removal of 1 base from V and 6 bases from J, the junction contained 9 bases not matched to a gene. Per germline, CDR1 SEHNR and CDR2 FQNEAQ (reference sequence). CDR3 region: CASSLVLTGGLLNSPLHF. CDR3 DNA sequence: TGTGCCAGCAGCTTAGTACTGACAGGGGGCCTCCTTAATTCACCCCTCCACTTT.

This clonotype was recorded many times. The chain is built from TRBV28 and TRBJ2-1; possibly TRBD1 or TRBD2 for D (6 bases each). The CDR3 extends over 15 amino acids. V was shortened by 6 bases and J by 4 bases, with 16 bases between the two germline ends. The germline gives CDR1 MDHEN, CDR2 SYDVKM. The CDR3 here is CASSPLGAGYNEQFF. The CDR3 DNA reads as TGTGCCAGCAGCCCCTTGGGGGCGGGATACAATGAGCAGTTCTTC.

This clonotype showed up many times. The chain uses TRBV29-1 and TRBJ1-5; no reliable D call. V lost 4 bases, J lost 1 base, and 8 bases lay in between. The CDR3 runs to 13 residues. CDR1 and CDR2 from the germline V gene are SQVTM and ANQGSEA. CDR3 protein: CSVGYGSNQPQHF. The CDR3 coding sequence is TGCAGCGTTGGCTACGGGAGCAATCAGCCCCAGCATTTT.

About this clonotype itself: A far larger clone is off by one base, so a read error is likely. V and J are TRBV11-1 and TRBJ2-1, with 10 positions matching TRBD1. TRBJ2-7 explains the end of the DNA better; the J call may be wrong. Germline CDR1 and CDR2: SGHAT and FQDESV (reference sequence). The CDR3 is 16 residues long. The CDR3 region is CASSPVVGQGLYEQYF. CDR3 DNA sequence: TGTGCCAGCAGCCCAGTTGTGGGACAGGGGCTCTACGAGCAGTACTTC.